Given below is one T cell receptor beta chain in context. Per-base qualities were not stored, and no clone one base away is much larger. Because TCR-alpha and TCR-beta chains were sequenced unpaired, no chain pairing information was available. TCR libraries were generated with the immunoSEQ multiplex PCR assay, using TCR-beta and/or TCR-alpha/delta assays for each sample. The amplified TCR libraries were sequenced on the Illumina high-throughput platform. Regarding the original processing steps: Clustering and dimensionality reduction relied on pairwise TCRdist distances among GMM-specific receptors from T cells that were either sorted ex vivo or expanded in vitro. Sequence motifs defined by gene usage and CDR3 content were checked for enrichment by comparing tetramer-positive and tetramer-negative populations. TCRdb took over this immuneACCESS table, retaining in-frame rearrangements with V and J assigned. Such tables are incomplete; in checked studies, under half of the missing clones stem from an unresolved V gene, and the remainder is unexplained. V and J calls and clone size are those listed in that table; D and trimming were worked out from the DNA. Present in this sample are nearly 60,000 clones, 88% of which were seen just once. The ten most abundant clones make up less than 25% of the sample.

The record originates from a study of T cells in tuberculosis (dated by TCRdb to between 2018 and 2020). The study in broad terms: To characterize T cells specific for the mycobacterial lipid antigen glucose monomycolate (GMM), the study used CD1B tetramers together with high-throughput TCR immunosequencing.

Results the study describes overall, beyond this receptor: The stringent sort gate may have missed T cells binding the CD1B-GMM tetramer with low affinity.

Taken from the germline V gene (reference sequence), the CDR1 and CDR2 loops are LNHDA and SQIVND. V was cut back by 3 bases and J by 5 bases, leaving a gap of 19 bases between them. The CDR3, from cysteine to phenylalanine, totals 16 residues. Only the CDR3 part of the read is kept: 48 bases, read in frame from the first base. PBMC were thawed, rested overnight, stained with a GMM-loaded CD1B tetramer, a Live/Dead dye and anti-CD3, and then sorted on a FACS Aria II. CD1B tetramers were loaded with C32 glucose monomycolate purified from Rhodococcus equi. Before cryopreservation, the PBMC used for tetramer sorting had been depleted of CD14-expressing monocytes as part of a separate study. From each donor, approximately 100,000 tetramer-negative cells were also sorted and analyzed side by side with the tetramer-positive cells. GMM-loaded CD1B tetramers were used to sort antigen-specific T cells from a few healthy South African adults.

The sequence was collected from an adult woman with latent tuberculosis. The chain employs TRBV19 and TRBJ1-1; perhaps TRBD1 is the D gene, with 5 bases matching. Material: CD1b-GMM tetramer-negative cells sorted from PBMCs. According to the study, the label for this sample's cell subset or site signals: T cells not binding CD1B-GMM tetramer, sorted from same donor. The nucleotide sequence is given as TGTGCCAGTAGTATGGGGGATTACGGGGGAGGAACTGAAGCTTTCTTT. This codes for CASSMGDYGGGTEAFF. Full variable domain (CDR3 extended with the reference TRBV19 and TRBJ1-1 proteins): DGGITQSPKYLFRKEGQNVTLSCEQNLNHDAMYWYRQDPGQGLRLIYYSQIVNDFQKGDIAEGYSVSREKKESFPLTVTSAQKNPTAFYLCASSMGDYGGGTEAFFGQGTRLTVV.